The clone carrying this TCR beta chain was recorded a few times. Its antigen is unidentified. RNA transcripts yielded amplified TCR beta CDR3 regions. HTBI primers were used for first-round RT-PCR of the TCR CDR3. Each CDR3 protein gets one entry after TCRdb re-called the multiplex PCR reads with MiXCR. Of about 510,000 distinct CDR3 sequences detected, roughly 15% appear once; the ten largest clones hold more than 11%. These data belong to a study of T cells in Graves' hyperthyroidism and ophthalmopathy. Findings of the study overall: The model identified upcoming ophthalmopathy a median around 6 months ahead of onset. Most thyroid clonotypes expanded above 0.001 appeared in blood too.

Germline-derived CDR1 and CDR2 are SGHTA and FQGTGA. Germline trimming cut 2 bases from V and 2 bases from J; bases unmatched to any gene: 9. This CDR3 is 19 amino acids long. Across 18 months, stable Graves' hyperthyroidism was marked by no progression to ophthalmopathy. The authors obtained PBMCs from roughly 10 ml of fresh peripheral blood. The TCR originated in a woman in her thirties or forties with Graves' hyperthyroidism. Sequenced input: blood. The rearrangement links TRBV7-3 to TRBJ2-1, with 13 bases lining up with TRBD2. The CDR3 DNA follows: TGTGCCAGCAGCTTACGGGGACTAGCGGGATCAGCCGCCTACAATGAGCAGTTCTTC. It specifies CASSLRGLAGSAAYNEQFF.